A single sample gave rise to the 22 T cell receptor beta chains below, sequenced in a study of OX40 agonist ivuxolimab in advanced cancers. The method was the immunoSEQ multiplex PCR assay. TCRdb's version of the immuneACCESS table is confined to in-frame rearrangements and falls short of the full clone set. An unresolved V gene accounts for under half of the shortfall where checked; the remainder is of unknown origin. Within this sample are around 45,000 clones, with more than 70% of them counted one time only. 2% to 3% of the sample is taken by the ten largest. The material was CD4+ or CD8+ T cells sorted from blood, obtained in a trial of the OX40 agonist ivuxolimab. The origin of the receptors is an adult with an advanced solid tumor such as melanoma, head and neck, liver or kidney cancer.

The V gene is TRBV6-6, the J gene TRBJ1-1; D ambiguous. Germline values: CDR1 MNHNY, CDR2 SVGAGI (reference sequence). The germline V and J ends were trimmed by 0 bases and 6 bases, with 8 bases remaining between them. The CDR3 consists of 13 residues. As DNA, the CDR3 is TGTGCCAGCAGTTACTCGCGTGGACCTGAAGCTTTCTTT. Its translation is CASSYSRGPEAFF.

This chain uses TRBV28 with TRBJ1-2; D perhaps matches TRBD1 (5 bases). The V end was cut by 2 bases, the J end by 7 bases, with 17 bases between. CDR3 length: 15 amino acids. From germline, CDR1 is MDHEN and CDR2 SYDVKM. The CDR3 region has the DNA TGTGCCAGCAGTTTAAGGGACGGGCCGCGGAGTGGCTACACCTTC. Translated, it gives CASSLRDGPRSGYTF.

This rearrangement joins TRBV18 to TRBJ2-7; 7 nucleotides agree with TRBD2. V trimming: 2 bases; J trimming: 3 bases; junction bases outside the gene matches: 7. Germline assignment: CDR1 KGHSH and CDR2 LQKENI. The CDR3 length is 15 residues. As DNA, the CDR3 is TGTGCCAGCTCACCAGACCAGCGGGACCTCTACGAGCAGTACTTC. Amino acid sequence: CASSPDQRDLYEQYF.

The gene calls are TRBV28 and TRBJ2-3; weak D call: TRBD2 (10 bases). The germline V gene encodes CDR1 MDHEN and CDR2 SYDVKM. V lost 5 bases and J lost 1, with 22 bases in between. There are 18 residues in the CDR3. The chain's CDR3 is CASSRTGAGTSGTDTQYF. Here the CDR3 DNA reads TGTGCCAGCAGTCGGACAGGGGCCGGGACTAGCGGCACAGATACGCAGTATTTT.

The chain uses TRBV28 and TRBJ1-2; 7 positions agree with TRBD1. The CDR3 length is 13 residues. Germline CDR1 MDHEN, CDR2 SYDVKM. With 2 bases clipped from V and 8 bases from J, the junction kept 5 bases outside the gene matches. The CDR3 here is CASSLTGVGGYTF. CDR3 nucleotide sequence: TGTGCCAGCAGTTTAACAGGGGTGGGAGGCTACACCTTC.

V and J are TRBV19 and TRBJ2-1; 9 nucleotides align to TRBD2. Germline-derived CDR1 and CDR2 are LNHDA and SQIVND (reference sequence). V was clipped by 5 bases and J by 6 bases; unmatched bases: 5. The CDR3 length is 14 residues. The CDR3 reads CASSLTSGSNEQFF. For the CDR3, the DNA is TGTGCCAGTAGTTTGACTAGCGGATCCAATGAGCAGTTCTTC.

J is TRBJ2-7 and V is TRBV6-6; no definite D call. The V end was cut by 1 base, the J end by 5 bases, with 18 bases between. CDR1 MNHNY and CDR2 SVGAGI come from the germline V gene (reference sequence). The length of the CDR3 is 16 residues. CDR3 DNA: TGTGCCAGCAGTTACTTAAACCAACCACCGGTCAACGAGCAGTACTTC. Translated: CASSYLNQPPVNEQYF.

The chain is built from TRBV28 and TRBJ1-4; 11 positions match TRBD1. Per germline, CDR1 MDHEN and CDR2 SYDVKM. The CDR3 runs 15 residues. Trimming cost V 5 bases and J 8 bases; bases outside gene matches: 7. CDR3 residues: CASSGGDRGIEKLFF. The CDR3 coding sequence is TGTGCCAGCAGTGGGGGGGACAGGGGGATAGAAAAACTGTTTTTT.

As regards this clone: One end of the junction does not line up with germline, which may come from a read error. The genes are TRBV7-2 and TRBJ2-7, with 15 bases aligning to TRBD2. The CDR3 runs to 12 residues. Per the germline V gene, CDR1 is SGHTA and CDR2 is FQGNSA. The CDR3 here is CASSQGTSGRHF. In nucleotides, the CDR3 is TGTGCCAGCAGCCAAGGGACTAGCGGGAGGCACTTC.

This clone was seen more than once but under ten times. The chain uses TRBV7-8 and TRBJ2-5, with 9 bases matching TRBD2. The CDR3 contains 13 residues. The V and J ends lost 8 bases and 3 bases, in that order; junction bases with no gene match: 4. The germline CDR1 and CDR2 sequences are SGHVS and FQNEAQ. The CDR3 DNA sequence: TGTGCCAGCCGCGGGAGGGCCGAAGAGACCCAGTACTTC. It translates to CASRGRAEETQYF.

The V call is TRBV27, the J call TRBJ2-4; D is undetermined. CDR3 length: 15 residues. In germline, CDR1 is MNHEY, CDR2 SMNVEV (reference sequence). The V end was cut by 3 bases, the J end by 0 bases, with 9 bases between. The CDR3 DNA sequence: TGTGCCAGCAGTTTCGTCGGCATAGCCAAAAACATTCAGTACTTC. The encoded protein is CASSFVGIAKNIQYF.

This clone was seen just once. The J gene is TRBJ1-2, the V gene TRBV5-1; unclear D gene. Trimming removed 0 bases from V and 1 base from J, with 4 bases in between. The CDR3 loop spans 13 amino acids. Germline-derived CDR1 and CDR2 are SGHRS and YFSETQ. Here the CDR3 reads CASSLDDNYGYTF. The CDR3 nucleotides read TGCGCCAGCAGCTTGGACGATAACTATGGCTACACCTTC.

This clone was seen more than once but under ten times. V usage is TRBV18 and J usage is TRBJ1-5; the D is unclear. Germline CDR1 reads KGHSH; CDR2 reads LQKENI. This CDR3 is built from 14 residues. V lost 1 base and J 7 bases, leaving 11 bases between the germline ends. The CDR3 DNA reads as TGTGCCAGCTCACCACGAAGGGCCGACCAGCCCCAGCATTTT. Translation gives CASSPRRADQPQHF.

The V gene is TRBV14, the J gene TRBJ2-3; D possibly corresponds to TRBD1 (5 bases). The V end was cut by 4 bases, the J end by 3 bases, with 8 bases between. From germline, CDR1 is SGHDN and CDR2 FVKESK. This CDR3 is 13 amino acids long. The CDR3 DNA follows: TGTGCCAGCAGCCCCAGGGTTACAGATACGCAGTATTTT. It translates to CASSPRVTDTQYF.

V is TRBV6-4 and J is TRBJ2-5, with 11 nucleotides matching TRBD2. Germline trimming cut 5 bases from V and 5 bases from J; bases unmatched to any gene: 7. CDR1 is MRHNA, CDR2 SNTAGT, per germline. The CDR3 is 15 amino acids. The CDR3 nucleotides read TGTGCCAGCAGTATAGCGGGAGGGCCAATGGAGACCCAGTACTTC. Residues: CASSIAGGPMETQYF.

This clone was counted once. This rearrangement joins TRBV30 to TRBJ1-2; 8 positions match TRBD1. V trimming: 8 bases; J trimming: 5 bases; junction bases outside the gene matches: 10. The CDR3 has 13 amino acids. Per the germline V gene, CDR1 is GTSNPN and CDR2 is SVGIG (reference sequence). This chain's CDR3 is CARAGTGTYGYTF. The CDR3 DNA sequence: TGTGCCAGAGCCGGGACAGGAACGTATGGCTACACCTTC.

The gene calls are TRBV7-9 and TRBJ1-2; D is undetermined. CDR1 SEHNR and CDR2 FQNEAQ come from the germline V gene (reference sequence). Trimming took 5 bases from V and 3 from J, leaving 13 bases between them. CDR3 size: 14 residues. CDR3 sequence reads: CASSLKERDYGYTF. The CDR3 DNA follows: TGTGCCAGCAGCCTAAAGGAACGGGACTATGGCTACACCTTC.

CDR3 nucleotide sequence: TGTGCCATCAGTGAGTTACAGGGTTACGATGGCTACACCTTC. Residues: CAISELQGYDGYTF. The chain uses TRBV10-3 and TRBJ1-2; tentative D call: TRBD1 (6 bases). Germline V gene data show CDR1 as ENHRY and CDR2 as SYGVKD. This CDR3 region has 14 residues. V was clipped by 1 base and J by 6 bases, with 12 bases between them.

This clone was picked up one time. The chain couples TRBV7-9 to TRBJ1-6; 9 bases fit TRBD1. The CDR3 runs to 13 residues. The ends lost 5 bases at V and 8 bases at J; junction bases unmatched: 1. Germline V lookup: CDR1 SEHNR, CDR2 FQNEAQ (reference sequence). CDR3 DNA sequence: TGTGCCAGCAGCAGGGACAGGGATTCACCCCTCCACTTT. Its translation: CASSRDRDSPLHF.

This rearrangement joins TRBV4-2 to TRBJ2-7, with TRBD2 identical over 16 bases. The V and J ends lost 0 bases and 4 bases, in that order; junction bases with no gene match: 6. The CDR3 length is 18 residues. Germline values: CDR1 LGHNA, CDR2 YNFKEQ. DNA for the CDR3: TGTGCCAGCAGCCAAGAGACTACGGGACTAGCGGGAGGGTACGAGCAGTACTTC. This codes for CASSQETTGLAGGYEQYF.

The chain joins TRBV6-6 to TRBJ1-1; the D is unclear. Germline CDR1 MNHNY, CDR2 SVGAGI (reference sequence). This CDR3 comprises 14 residues. Between the trimmed V and J ends, which lost 2 bases and 1 base, there was a span of 8 bases. CDR3 residues: CASSYGRWNTEAFF. The CDR3 region has the DNA TGTGCCAGCAGTTACGGTCGCTGGAACACTGAAGCTTTCTTT.

This chain uses TRBV5-4 with TRBJ2-3; weak D call: TRBD2 (5 bases). Germline CDR1 is SGHNT and CDR2 is YYREEE (reference sequence). This CDR3 contains 14 residues. V was trimmed by 3 bases and J by 4 bases, leaving 12 bases between them. The CDR3 sequence: CASSSRAVADTQYF. CDR3 DNA sequence: TGTGCCAGCAGCTCAAGAGCGGTGGCAGATACGCAGTATTTT.